This entry lists 27 T cell receptor beta chains sequenced from one sample in a study of chemoradiotherapy in HPV16-positive cancers. Sequencing was performed with immunoSEQ multiplex PCR; in TCRdb, only in-frame clones are kept and a portion is missing. The table includes approximately 13,000 clones, under 85% detected once. Sample collection occurred from a patient who underwent chemoradiotherapy. These receptors originate from a human donor with HPV-associated anogenital cancer.

There are a few counts of this clone. The rearrangement joins TRBV6-5 to TRBJ2-3; TRBD1 agrees at 9 bases. Germline CDR1 MNHEY, CDR2 SVGAGI. This CDR3 comprises 16 residues. V lost 2 bases, J lost 3 bases, and 6 bases stayed unmatched. CDR3 sequence reads: CASSYRRTGVTDTQYF. CDR3 coding DNA: TGTGCCAGCAGTTACCGGCGGACAGGGGTGACAGATACGCAGTATTTT.

This clone was seen a handful of times. The V call is TRBV29-1, the J call TRBJ1-2; no reliable D call. CDR1 and CDR2 (germline): SQVTM, ANQGSEA. Trimming stripped 3 bases from V and 4 bases from J, with 15 bases between. The CDR3 contains 14 residues. The CDR3: CSVDSGRGIYGYTF. Written as DNA, the CDR3 is TGCAGCGTTGATTCGGGCAGAGGCATCTATGGCTACACCTTC. Complete variable domain (other parts from reference TRBV29-1 and TRBJ1-2): SAVISQKPSRDICQRGTSLTIQCQVDSQVTMMFWYRQQPGQSLTLIATANQGSEATYESGFVIDKFPISRPNLTFSTLTVSNMSPEDSSIYLCSVDSGRGIYGYTFGSGTRLTVV.

The chain links TRBV2 to TRBJ1-1, with 10 bases lining up with TRBD1. Germline CDR1 and CDR2: SNHLY and FYNNEI. With V trimmed by 7 bases and J by 0 bases, 8 bases remained unmatched. This CDR3 contains 16 residues. The CDR3 DNA follows: TGTGCCAGCATACGGACAGGGGGGGGCATGAACACTGAAGCTTTCTTT. Amino acid sequence: CASIRTGGGMNTEAFF.

J is TRBJ2-1 and V is TRBV19; 10 bases match TRBD2. With V trimmed by 9 bases and J by 4 bases, 6 bases remained unmatched. The CDR3 is made up of 14 amino acids. Germline values: CDR1 LNHDA, CDR2 SQIVND (reference sequence). The CDR3 region is CASHPSGSYNEQFF. The CDR3 nucleotides read TGTGCCAGCCACCCTAGCGGGAGTTACAATGAGCAGTTCTTC.

The chain has TRBV7-2 and TRBJ1-5, with D possibly matching TRBD1 (5 bases). The CDR3 length is 13 residues. Trimming removed 6 bases at V and 3 bases at J, with 9 bases between. Germline loops: CDR1 SGHTA, CDR2 FQGNSA. CDR3 nucleotides: TGTGCCAGCAGGGGGGGTTACAATCAGCCCCAGCATTTT. As protein: CASRGGYNQPQHF.

This chain joins TRBV2 and TRBJ2-3; D is perhaps TRBD2 (5 bases). Trimming left V 4 bases short and J 10 bases short, with 15 bases between. The CDR3 has 13 residues. CDR1 is SNHLY, CDR2 FYNNEI, per germline. CDR3 nucleotides: TGTGCCAGCAGTGTGATCCTCCGGGATGCGCAGTATTTT. Its protein is CASSVILRDAQYF.

The rearrangement joins TRBV9 to TRBJ2-3, with 8 bases aligning to TRBD2. V was clipped by 3 bases and J by 4 bases; unmatched bases: 16. The CDR3 is 18 residues long. CDR1 is SGDLS and CDR2 is YYNGEE in the germline V gene. The CDR3 bases are TGTGCCAGCAGCGCCAGCCGTTCGGGAGCGGGAGTTTCAGATACGCAGTATTTT. Translation: CASSASRSGAGVSDTQYF.

This clone was detected once. This chain uses TRBV7-9 with TRBJ2-1; 7 bases align to TRBD1. CDR3 size: 15 residues. V lost 6 bases to trimming and J lost 0 bases; unmatched junction nucleotides: 5. The V gene's germline CDR1 is SEHNR and CDR2 FQNEAQ (reference sequence). The CDR3 reads CASSRDRRSYNEQFF. The CDR3 DNA sequence: TGTGCCAGCAGTCGGGACAGACGCTCCTACAATGAGCAGTTCTTC.

Judged by abundance, this clone is medium-sized. J is TRBJ1-3 and V is TRBV23-1; D unclear. TRBV23-1 is identified as an open reading frame with a role that is uncertain. V was shortened by 10 bases and J by 15 bases, with 10 bases between the two germline ends. This CDR3 has 8 residues. For the CDR3, the DNA is TGCGCCATCCGTCCCCCATATTTT. It yields the protein CAIRPPYF.

This sequence joins TRBV9 and TRBJ2-3; D uncertain. The CDR3 sequence is 17 residues long. The V and J ends lost 0 bases and 1 base respectively, with 15 bases between them. The germline CDR1 and CDR2 sequences are SGDLS and YYNGEE. The CDR3: CASSVGGGLGGTDTQYF. The DNA of the CDR3 is TGTGCCAGCAGCGTAGGTGGTGGGCTTGGGGGCACAGATACGCAGTATTTT.

CDR3: CASSFGTAYGYTF. The CDR3 coding sequence is TGTGCCAGCAGTTTCGGGACAGCCTATGGCTACACCTTC. V gene TRBV6-5 combines with J gene TRBJ1-2; 7 bases agree with TRBD1. The V segment lost 4 bases and the J segment 4 bases; nucleotides outside the gene matches: 3. Germline values: CDR1 MNHEY, CDR2 SVGAGI. The CDR3 consists of 13 residues.

The table lists this clone with a few counts. The genes are TRBV5-5 and TRBJ1-3; D not certain. This CDR3 has 15 residues. V was cut by 5 bases and J by 6 bases, with 18 bases left in between. Germline lookup yields CDR1 SGHKS and CDR2 YYEKEE (reference sequence). The CDR3 DNA reads as TGTGCCAGCAGTTATGCCGGCGCTTCGGAAAACACCATATATTTT. It encodes CASSYAGASENTIYF.

In its sample, this clone was seen a few times. The chain is built from TRBV7-8 and TRBJ2-7; D unclear. The germline CDR1 and CDR2 sequences are SGHVS and FQNEAQ. This CDR3 is 12 amino acids long. V lost 2 bases and J lost 3, with 5 bases in between. The DNA of the CDR3 is TGTGCCAGCAGCTTACGAAGCTACGAGCAGTACTTC. Translating gives CASSLRSYEQYF.

DNA of the CDR3: TGCGCCAGCAGTTTGCAACAGGGAGAGGGGCACAATGAGCAGTTCTTC. Protein: CASSLQQGEGHNEQFF. This rearrangement joins TRBV5-1 to TRBJ2-1; tentatively, D is TRBD1 (6 bases). V shed 5 bases and J shed 5 bases, with 20 bases lying between them. The CDR3 consists of 16 residues. From germline, CDR1 is SGHRS and CDR2 YFSETQ.

V and J are TRBV2 and TRBJ1-5; D possibly corresponds to TRBD1 (5 bases). CDR1 and CDR2 from the germline V gene are SNHLY and FYNNEI. The CDR3 consists of 15 residues. V was pared by 3 bases and J by 3 bases, with 12 bases between. The CDR3 nucleotides read TGTGCCAGCAGTGATCAGGGACGGCTCAATCAGCCCCAGCATTTT. It yields the protein CASSDQGRLNQPQHF.

Only one count was recorded for this clone. This chain connects TRBV6-5 to TRBJ1-1, with D perhaps TRBD1 (5 bases). Looked up from germline, CDR1 is MNHEY and CDR2 is SVGAGI. The V end was cut by 0 bases, the J end by 4 bases, with 12 bases between. CDR3 length equals 15 residues. This CDR3 reads CASSYSISGGTEAFF. DNA of the CDR3: TGTGCCAGCAGTTACTCGATATCTGGGGGCACTGAAGCTTTCTTT.

This clone showed up just a few times. The chain carries TRBV4-1 and TRBJ1-4, with unresolved D. The CDR3 is 13 residues long. V dropped 8 bases and J dropped 5 bases, with 12 bases sitting between them. Germline-derived CDR1 and CDR2 are MGHRA and YSYEKL. CDR3 sequence (DNA): TGCGCCAGCTTGGGAAAGGCCAATGAAAAACTGTTTTTT. Translation gives CASLGKANEKLFF.

The gene calls are TRBV7-9 and TRBJ2-1; 9 nucleotides match TRBD1. V was pared by 4 bases and J by 8 bases, with 6 bases of the junction left unmatched. The CDR3 has 14 residues. The germline gives CDR1 SEHNR, CDR2 FQNEAQ (reference sequence). The CDR3 nucleotides are TGTGCCAGCAGCTGGGACAGGGTAGGCCATGAGCAGTTCTTC. Translation: CASSWDRVGHEQFF.

The J gene is TRBJ1-2, the V gene TRBV27, with D perhaps TRBD1 (5 bases). CDR1 and CDR2 from the germline V gene are MNHEY and SMNVEV (reference sequence). V was trimmed by 1 base and J by 4 bases, leaving 10 bases between them. This CDR3 contains 14 residues. CDR3 residues: CASSLYSQGYGYTF. For the CDR3, the DNA is TGTGCCAGCAGTTTATACTCCCAGGGCTATGGCTACACCTTC.

The chain links TRBV6-5 to TRBJ2-7; tentatively, D is TRBD1 (6 bases). Germline V lookup: CDR1 MNHEY, CDR2 SVGAGI. The V gene lost 7 bases and the J gene lost 4 bases, with 17 bases spanning the gap. The CDR3 has 14 amino acids. The CDR3 bases are TGTGCCAGCACCCCCGGCAGGGGTGGTTACGAGCAGTACTTC. Translating gives CASTPGRGGYEQYF.

J is TRBJ2-7 and V is TRBV14, with D perhaps TRBD2 (5 bases). Germline loops: CDR1 SGHDN, CDR2 FVKESK. The CDR3 is made up of 13 amino acids. V lost 5 bases to trimming and J lost 5 bases, with 13 bases between them. CDR3 sequence reads: CASSLDGMNEQYF. CDR3 nucleotides: TGTGCCAGCAGCTTGGACGGGATGAACGAGCAGTACTTC.

This clone occurred once. The chain links TRBV6-5 to TRBJ1-1, with 7 bases identical to TRBD1. Germline assignment: CDR1 MNHEY and CDR2 SVGAGI. CDR3 size: 13 residues. The V gene end was trimmed by 8 bases and the J gene end by 2 bases; junction bases not matched to a gene: 5. CDR3 nucleotide sequence: TGTGCCAGCGGGGAGGGGGCTAACACTGAAGCTTTCTTT. Amino acids: CASGEGANTEAFF.

This chain's CDR3 is CASSLDEGQETQYF. As DNA, the CDR3 is TGTGCCAGCAGCTTAGATGAGGGCCAAGAGACCCAGTACTTC. V usage is TRBV7-9 and J usage is TRBJ2-5, with D maybe TRBD2 (5 bases). CDR3 length equals 14 residues. From germline, CDR1 is SEHNR and CDR2 FQNEAQ (reference sequence). V was pared by 1 base and J by 1 base, with 7 bases between.

The chain has TRBV18 and TRBJ1-3; D is undetermined. The CDR3 spans 14 residues. Germline values: CDR1 KGHSH, CDR2 LQKENI. The V and J ends lost 3 bases and 6 bases respectively, with 12 bases between them. The CDR3 spells CASSPEEGTNTIYF. In DNA, the CDR3 is TGTGCCAGCTCACCGGAGGAAGGCACAAACACCATATATTTT.

The rearrangement joins TRBV9 to TRBJ1-4, with a tentative D call TRBD1 (5 bases). CDR1 is SGDLS and CDR2 is YYNGEE in the germline V gene. V gave up 0 bases and J gave up 8 bases, with 14 bases separating them. The CDR3 spans 15 residues. As DNA, the CDR3 is TGTGCCAGCAGCGTAGGGCAGGGCGGATTCGAAAAACTGTTTTTT. This codes for CASSVGQGGFEKLFF.

This chain links TRBV27 with TRBJ1-2; D unresolved. CDR1 MNHEY and CDR2 SMNVEV come from the germline V gene (reference sequence). V was trimmed by 2 bases and J by 2 bases, leaving 12 bases between them. The CDR3 length is 15 residues. The CDR3 region is CASSLDGKPNYGYTF. The CDR3 nucleotides are TGTGCCAGCAGTTTAGATGGCAAACCAAACTATGGCTACACCTTC.

The gene calls are TRBV6-5 and TRBJ2-7, with D possibly matching TRBD1 (5 bases). The CDR3 length is 13 residues. In germline, CDR1 is MNHEY, CDR2 SVGAGI. The V and J ends lost 0 bases and 5 bases respectively, with 8 bases between them. The CDR3 loop is CASSYSGRNEQYF. As DNA, the CDR3 is TGTGCCAGCAGTTACTCGGGGCGGAACGAGCAGTACTTC.